This TCR beta chain is from a study of blood T cells in healthy people across ages. Alongside a J-beta primer mix, a sample-barcoded 5' primer served in a second PCR lasting about 7 to 12 cycles. From the 5' RACE reads, TCRdb called clonotypes with MiXCR, one entry per CDR3 protein. The table includes hundreds of thousands of distinct CDR3 sequences, roughly three fifths detected once. CDR3 length: 15 residues. The J gene is TRBJ2-4, the V gene TRBV12-3 or TRBV12-4, with D tentatively TRBD2 (7 bases). The DNA end favors TRBJ2-7, so the J call may be wrong. The material sequenced was blood. This TCR was recovered from a man aged 40-49 years in good health. The CDR3 sequence: CASSLSSGGVYEQYF. CDR3 DNA: TGTGCCAGCAGTTTAAGCTCGGGGGGCGTATACGAGCAGTACTTC.